The clone carrying this TCR beta chain was seen a few times. Adults between about 18 and 95 years of age took part from 24 US areas. The sample belongs to a study of blood T cell repertoires in COVID-19. For the study at large: Acute and convalescent COVID-19 samples came from the United States, Italy and Spain. Nucleic acid was either cDNA or gDNA, and it came from T cells, B-cell-depleted T cells, or PBMCs.

CDR1 and CDR2 (germline): LNHDA, SQIVND (reference sequence). Trimming removed 3 bases from V and 8 bases from J, with 11 bases in between. This CDR3 spans 13 amino acids. Authors' data handling: Reference gene primer amplification gave nucleated cell count estimates. The method was immunoSEQ multiplex PCR; TCRdb's version includes in-frame clones alone and lacks a portion of them. V and J calls plus clone size are reproduced from that table; the DNA served to infer D and trimming. Of about 170,000 clones in the sample, around 80% were seen once. The chain carries TRBV19 and TRBJ2-1; no clear D gene. Sequencing input: PBMCs or T cells enriched from blood (not recorded which). The sequence came from a woman in her forties or fifties in a cohort exposed to, infected with or recovered from COVID-19 (not recorded which). This CDR3 reads CASSMGGGDEQFF. As DNA, the CDR3 is TGTGCCAGTAGTATGGGTGGCGGTGATGAGCAGTTCTTC. Full variable domain (missing parts from reference TRBV19 and TRBJ2-1): DGGITQSPKYLFRKEGQNVTLSCEQNLNHDAMYWYRQDPGQGLRLIYYSQIVNDFQKGDIAEGYSVSREKKESFPLTVTSAQKNPTAFYLCASSMGGGDEQFFGPGTRLTVL.